The 9 T cell receptor beta chains below were found in one sample sequenced in a study of blood T cells in healthy people across ages. A second roughly 6 to 12 cycle PCR used barcoded and J-beta primers. TCRdb re-analysed the 5' RACE reads in MiXCR, keeping a single row per CDR3 protein. The top ten clones hold roughly 14% of a sample with about 620,000 distinct CDR3 sequences, about 50% of them seen once. Sequencing was done on a sample of blood. The source is a woman of 80 years or more in good health.

The gene calls are TRBV9 and TRBJ2-5, with TRBD2 matching 7 bases. The J call may not be correct, given that the DNA end is closer to TRBJ2-7. The CDR3 has 13 amino acids. The germline V gene encodes CDR1 SGDLS and CDR2 YYNGEE. The CDR3 DNA is TGTGCCAGCAGCGTCGGGGGGTCGCACGAGCAGTACTTC. This gives the protein CASSVGGSHEQYF.

The genes are TRBV2 and TRBJ2-5; TRBD2 might be the D (5 bases). The germline V gene encodes CDR1 SNHLY and CDR2 FYNNEI. The CDR3 sequence is 13 residues long. Trimming removed 8 bases at V and 0 bases at J, with 10 bases between. CDR3 nucleotides: TGTGCCAGCTACTGGGAGTACCAAGAGACCCAGTACTTC. Encoded protein: CASYWEYQETQYF.

The gene calls are TRBV28 and TRBJ1-1; D perhaps matches TRBD1 (6 bases). The CDR3 totals 13 residues. Trimming removed 7 bases at V and 3 bases at J, with 12 bases between. Germline V lookup: CDR1 MDHEN, CDR2 SYDVKM. The CDR3 here is CASNLGGDTEAFF. The CDR3 coding sequence is TGTGCCAGCAACCTAGGGGGGGACACTGAAGCTTTCTTT.

This clonotype was recorded at least ten times. This chain connects TRBV20-1 to TRBJ2-6; no firm D call. CDR3 length: 15 amino acids. Trimming pared 0 bases from V and 3 bases from J, leaving 9 bases between. Germline lookup yields CDR1 DFQATT and CDR2 SNEGSKA (reference sequence). CDR3 loop: CSARERVYGANVLTF. The DNA of the CDR3 is TGCAGTGCTAGAGAACGGGTCTATGGGGCCAACGTCCTGACTTTC.

The chain uses TRBV4-1 and TRBJ2-7; 7 bases agree with TRBD1. The junction had 8 bases not matched to a gene; V was cut back by 0 bases and J by 3 bases. CDR1 and CDR2 from the germline V gene are MGHRA and YSYEKL. The length of the CDR3 is 16 residues. Written as DNA, the CDR3 is TGCGCCAGCAGCCAAGAGCCGGGACAGCTTTTCTACGAGCAGTACTTC. Translation: CASSQEPGQLFYEQYF.

Regarding this clonotype: A much larger clone differs from this one at a single base, so this may be a read error. This sequence joins TRBV20-1 and TRBJ2-5; D possibly corresponds to TRBD2 (5 bases). The germline gives CDR1 DFQATT, CDR2 SNEGSKA (reference sequence). The CDR3 is 14 residues long. This chain's CDR3 is CGASRSGSQETQYF. In DNA form, the CDR3 reads TGCGGTGCTAGTAGAAGCGGAAGCCAAGAGACCCAGTACTTC.

This clonotype appeared many times. The CDR3 is CASSLGQGLSPLHF. Written as DNA, the CDR3 is TGTGCCAGCAGTTTAGGGCAGGGTTTATCACCCCTCCACTTT. The chain joins TRBV12-3 or TRBV12-4 to TRBJ1-6; the D gene is possibly TRBD1 (5 bases). V gave up 1 base and J gave up 10 bases, with 11 bases separating them. The CDR3 consists of 14 residues.

In regard to this clonotype: Given a much more abundant clone one base away, this may be a read error. The V call is TRBV10-3, the J call TRBJ1-2; D is undetermined. The CDR3 sequence is 12 residues long. Germline CDR1 and CDR2: ENHRY and SYGVKD. The V end was cut by 10 bases, the J end by 7 bases, with 16 bases between. CDR3 coding DNA: TGTGCCACTCGCTTCGGGGAAGGTGGCTACACCTTC. Its protein product is CATRFGEGGYTF.

At least ten counts were recorded for this clonotype. The rearrangement joins TRBV20-1 to TRBJ2-1, with 7 bases lining up with TRBD2. The V and J ends lost 3 bases and 5 bases, in that order; junction bases with no gene match: 7. The germline CDR1 and CDR2 sequences are DFQATT and SNEGSKA (reference sequence). The CDR3 is made up of 14 amino acids. The CDR3: CSASWASGHNEQFF. The CDR3 region has the DNA TGCAGTGCTAGTTGGGCTAGCGGACACAATGAGCAGTTCTTC.